These T cell receptor beta chains were read from a single sample in a study of OX40 agonist ivuxolimab in advanced cancers. Clones were sequenced by immunoSEQ multiplex PCR, and TCRdb holds only the in-frame ones, with some missing. The sample records 50,000 to 65,000 clones, about 87% being singletons. The sequenced sample was CD4+ or CD8+ T cells sorted from blood, obtained in a trial of the OX40 agonist ivuxolimab. The receptors were sampled from an adult with an advanced solid tumor such as melanoma, head and neck, liver or kidney cancer. The conserved cysteine and the conserved F or W are not part of the CDR3 here. Each record gives: CDR3 protein, V gene, J gene, D gene. The D gene is left open where the match is weak.

CDR3 protein: AWGQGNSNQPQH
V gene: TRBV30
J gene: TRBJ1-5
D gene: -

CDR3 protein: ASEGPGTANYGYT
V gene: TRBV28
J gene: TRBJ1-2
D gene: TRBD1

CDR3 protein: ASSAQGLAGGYTDTQY
V gene: TRBV19
J gene: TRBJ2-3
D gene: TRBD2

CDR3 protein: ASSQDKGLNEQY
V gene: TRBV4-1
J gene: TRBJ2-7
D gene: -

CDR3 protein: ASSGGVVDEQY
V gene: TRBV6-1
J gene: TRBJ2-7
D gene: -

CDR3 protein: SAFSGNTQY
V gene: TRBV20-1
J gene: TRBJ2-3
D gene: -

CDR3 protein: AISESRQGDEQY
V gene: TRBV6-5
J gene: TRBJ2-7
D gene: -

CDR3 protein: ASSQSGFNTGELF
V gene: TRBV4-2
J gene: TRBJ2-2
D gene: -

CDR3 protein: ASSGSFGGANVLT
V gene: TRBV19
J gene: TRBJ2-6
D gene: -

CDR3 protein: AWSASGLRNEKLF
V gene: TRBV30
J gene: TRBJ1-4
D gene: -

CDR3 protein: ASSIDLRGLAGVILNEQF
V gene: TRBV19
J gene: TRBJ2-1
D gene: TRBD2

CDR3 protein: ASSLEGRRDTQY
V gene: TRBV7-9
J gene: TRBJ2-3
D gene: -

CDR3 protein: AWKGGNEKLF
V gene: TRBV30
J gene: TRBJ1-4
D gene: -

CDR3 protein: ASSLSLSGTDTQY
V gene: TRBV6-1
J gene: TRBJ2-3
D gene: -

CDR3 protein: ASSGFRDSWQF
V gene: TRBV2
J gene: TRBJ2-1
D gene: -

CDR3 protein: ARSLTETYEQY
V gene: TRBV5-3
J gene: TRBJ2-7
D gene: -

CDR3 protein: ASSSRGGLSYNEQF
V gene: TRBV7-3
J gene: TRBJ2-1
D gene: -

CDR3 protein: ASRLDPFAHCN
V gene: TRBV28
J gene: TRBJ2-7
D gene: -

CDR3 protein: ASKAGGHYEQY
V gene: TRBV28
J gene: TRBJ2-7
D gene: TRBD2

CDR3 protein: ASSLDSVKQF
V gene: TRBV5-1
J gene: TRBJ2-1
D gene: -

CDR3 protein: ASSGARGRGDTQY
V gene: TRBV9
J gene: TRBJ2-3
D gene: TRBD2

CDR3 protein: ASSLASGVDEQY
V gene: TRBV5-1
J gene: TRBJ2-7
D gene: -

CDR3 protein: ASSLNRGDTQY
V gene: TRBV5-1
J gene: TRBJ2-3
D gene: TRBD1

CDR3 protein: ASSGGQRVYGYT
V gene: TRBV28
J gene: TRBJ1-2
D gene: -

CDR3 protein: ASSLEGPGTQY
V gene: TRBV7-9
J gene: TRBJ2-7
D gene: -

CDR3 protein: ASSSTGGTYNEQF
V gene: TRBV5-1
J gene: TRBJ2-1
D gene: TRBD1

CDR3 protein: ASSFLDRLPYEQY
V gene: TRBV27
J gene: TRBJ2-7
D gene: -

CDR3 protein: ASSVDTQGEAF
V gene: TRBV9
J gene: TRBJ1-1
D gene: -

CDR3 protein: ASSQEPGQGVIEQF
V gene: TRBV4-1
J gene: TRBJ2-1
D gene: TRBD1

CDR3 protein: SALISGINTGELF
V gene: TRBV29-1
J gene: TRBJ2-2
D gene: -

CDR3 protein: ASSTQGIGYEQY
V gene: TRBV10-2
J gene: TRBJ2-7
D gene: TRBD1

CDR3 protein: ASTPGTGGNNEQF
V gene: TRBV11-2
J gene: TRBJ2-1
D gene: TRBD1

CDR3 protein: AWRSPGQGPSYEQY
V gene: TRBV30
J gene: TRBJ2-7
D gene: TRBD1

CDR3 protein: ASSPFRGPYNEQF
V gene: TRBV10-1
J gene: TRBJ2-1
D gene: -

CDR3 protein: AWSYNTGELF
V gene: TRBV30
J gene: TRBJ2-2
D gene: -

CDR3 protein: ASGQDPWEKLF
V gene: TRBV4-1
J gene: TRBJ1-4
D gene: -

CDR3 protein: SVGIPDGEQY
V gene: TRBV29-1
J gene: TRBJ2-7
D gene: -

CDR3 protein: ASSKVYSPGRREVIAKNIQY
V gene: TRBV21-1
J gene: TRBJ2-4
D gene: -

CDR3 protein: ASSLGPNTGELF
V gene: TRBV19
J gene: TRBJ2-2
D gene: -

CDR3 protein: ASSLYPRGVYGYT
V gene: TRBV7-9
J gene: TRBJ1-2
D gene: -

CDR3 protein: ASMVGTGNTIY
V gene: TRBV6-1
J gene: TRBJ1-3
D gene: -

CDR3 protein: ASSQAPQGGEGGYT
V gene: TRBV7-9
J gene: TRBJ1-2
D gene: -

CDR3 protein: ASSLWAGTGVYQPQH
V gene: TRBV28
J gene: TRBJ1-5
D gene: TRBD1

CDR3 protein: SVELVAGTYGYT
V gene: TRBV29-1
J gene: TRBJ1-2
D gene: -

CDR3 protein: ASSLVAGSRSHEQY
V gene: TRBV7-2
J gene: TRBJ2-7
D gene: -

CDR3 protein: ASRESQGAAF
V gene: TRBV13
J gene: TRBJ1-1
D gene: TRBD1

CDR3 protein: ASRAGGPEETQY
V gene: TRBV6-1
J gene: TRBJ2-5
D gene: TRBD1

CDR3 protein: ASTGQGSYEQY
V gene: TRBV7-9
J gene: TRBJ2-7
D gene: TRBD1

CDR3 protein: SVEGVYTSGRFEETQY
V gene: TRBV29-1
J gene: TRBJ2-5
D gene: TRBD2

CDR3 protein: ASSTWTGDEQF
V gene: TRBV11-1
J gene: TRBJ2-1
D gene: TRBD1

CDR3 protein: ASSSGGRGEQY
V gene: TRBV10-1
J gene: TRBJ2-7
D gene: TRBD2